Listed below are T cell receptor beta chains from one sample, sequenced in a study of T cells in Graves' hyperthyroidism and ophthalmopathy. TCRdb re-derived calls from the multiplex PCR reads in MiXCR, one entry per CDR3 protein. Of approximately 400,000 distinct CDR3 sequences listed, 15% to 19% are singletons. What was sequenced was blood. Receptors were obtained from a woman aged 18 to 35 with Graves' hyperthyroidism that later progressed to Graves' ophthalmopathy. CDR3s leave out the opening cysteine and the closing phenylalanine or tryptophan. Not every row has a clone size; where given, it reads once, few, many or a size class.

TRBV20-1	TRBJ2-3	many	SARDRVTQY
TRBV2	TRBJ2-1	NA	ASSALAGTYNEQF
TRBV2	TRBJ2-3	NA	ASSGPRDGRTDTQY
TRBV20-1	TRBJ2-7	many	SAKAGLTTYEQY
TRBV5-5	TRBJ2-5	many	ASKGGQGRETQY
TRBV11-3	TRBJ2-1	many	ASSLTYNAYNEQF
TRBV11-2	TRBJ2-2	NA	ASSLRVLAEKNTGELF
TRBV7-2	TRBJ1-2	NA	ASSLAMTGALYGYT
TRBV6-5	TRBJ2-5	few	ASSYGRIEY
TRBV20-1	TRBJ2-1	many	SAKPGLQVFRYNEQF
TRBV4-3	TRBJ2-1	NA	ASSQEPGLATYNEQF
TRBV20-1	TRBJ2-2	many	SARDRKREETGELF
TRBV5-1	TRBJ2-7	few	ASSLVVSDPKKSYEQY
TRBV6-2/TRBV6-3	TRBJ1-2	few	ASSYQTGDWNPGYT
TRBV7-9	TRBJ1-1	many	ASSLAQGQNTEAF
TRBV20-1	TRBJ2-7	few	SARKLAAYEQY
TRBV19	TRBJ2-3	few	ASRRTSGRADTQY
TRBV5-1	TRBJ1-1	many	ASSSGGSVSF
TRBV20-1	TRBJ1-1	many	SARTGLNTEAF
TRBV2	TRBJ2-1	NA	ASSDIVLPISEQF
TRBV7-8	TRBJ2-3	many	ASSLPSTDTQY
TRBV27	TRBJ2-7	many	ASRGIAEYEQY
TRBV20-1	TRBJ1-5	NA	SARTGGSQH
TRBV28	TRBJ2-7	many	ASSFPGTGGNNEQY
TRBV7-3	TRBJ2-3	many	ASSLRRLGGSADTQY
TRBV20-1	TRBJ1-5	NA	SARVAGRSNNQPQH
TRBV6-2/TRBV6-3	TRBJ2-7	few	ASSYSGQKYEQY
TRBV2	TRBJ2-7	many	ASKPLDEQY
TRBV15	TRBJ2-3	many	ATSRDSTRNTQY
TRBV5-5	TRBJ1-1	NA	ASSLARQAAQNTEAF
TRBV28	TRBJ1-1	many	ATKGQAYIKAF
TRBV11-3	TRBJ2-4	NA	ASSLVVASEDIQY
TRBV3-1	TRBJ2-1	many	ASSLGTSGTYNEQF
TRBV2	TRBJ2-5	many	ASSALAGSQETQY
TRBV7-8	TRBJ2-3	NA	ASSLRGGATDTQY
TRBV11-3	TRBJ2-4	NA	ASSLDGSAGVHIQY
TRBV7-8	TRBJ1-1	many	ASSLGDRGSTEAF
TRBV19	TRBJ2-1	few	ASSDPGLDNEQF